This TCR beta chain is drawn from a study of CD8+ T cells in alopecia areata. Regarding the study as a whole: Sharing of TCRs across patients appeared less clear than in mice, possibly for HLA-related reasons.

Following extraction, RNA underwent reverse transcription to cDNA, which served as the sequencing template. The table came from immunoSEQ multiplex PCR; TCRdb's copy has only in-frame clones and leaves some out. The repertoire holds approximately 150,000 clones, with roughly 66% as singletons. This CDR3 spans 13 amino acids. Germline-derived CDR1 and CDR2 are SNHLY and FYNNEI. V was cut by 8 bases and J by 4 bases, with 15 bases left in between. Note on this clone: Its antigen is unknown.

The sequenced sample was CD8+ T cells sorted from blood, obtained at week 0. The sequence was obtained from a human donor with alopecia areata. V and J are TRBV2 and TRBJ2-7, with D perhaps TRBD2 (7 bases). The CDR3 is CASLGGVYYEQYF. The CDR3 DNA follows: TGTGCCAGCCTAGGGGGGGTATATTACGAGCAGTACTTC.